This T cell receptor beta chain was sequenced during a study of CD4 T cells in relation to SARS-CoV-2 and coronaviruses. This clone has just a few counts. Its antigen is currently unknown. The unexposed donors gave CD4+ T cells in about 2010-2019, prior to COVID-19. After about 10 days of culture, CD4+ T cells were isolated. Cells permitting, SARS-CoV-2 S/N and four cold-coronavirus spikes were tested on unexposed-donor CD4+ T cells. TCRdb's table, derived via immunoSEQ multiplex PCR, lists solely in-frame clones and lacks some. The table records some 16,000 clones, around 76% of them present only once. Germline V CDR1 and CDR2: SGHRS, YFSETQ. V was shortened by 0 bases and J by 2 bases, with 8 bases between the two germline ends. CDR3 length equals 15 residues.

The sequence was collected from a human donor in good health. The genes are TRBV5-1 and TRBJ1-4; D unclear. The specimen was CD4+ T cells from PBMCs, cultured in vitro. The chain's CDR3 is CASSLARGTNEKLFF. The CDR3 nucleotides are TGCGCCAGCAGCTTGGCTCGAGGCACTAATGAAAAACTGTTTTTT.